The 17 T cell receptor beta chains below come from one sample, sequenced in a study of Tregs in tolerant kidney transplant recipients. Some clones are missing from TCRdb's copy, which holds only in-frame ones; the method was immunoSEQ multiplex PCR. In all, the sample yields several thousand clones. Related graft donors supplied nonmyeloablative bone marrow transplants, and mixed chimerism was transient. Sequencing was performed on CD8+ T cells from blood (PBMCs), taken 12 months after the transplant. The source is a human patient who received a combined kidney and bone marrow transplant. Some T cells may be provided by the graft donor.

Comment on this clone: Sequencing ends 3 residues short of the CDR3 end; the germline J gene provides the rest. The chain carries TRBV7-2 and TRBJ1-2; TRBD1 agrees at 8 bases. V shed 3 bases and J 3 bases; nucleotides not matched to a gene: 6. The CDR3 totals 15 residues. Germline V CDR1 and CDR2: SGHTA, FQGNSA. The chain's CDR3 is CASSLSTGEDYGYTF. The covered CDR3 bases are TGTGCCAGCAGCTTGTCGACAGGGGAGGACTATGGC.

Points on this clone: The observed sequence ends 3 residues before the CDR3 terminus, with the missing tail filled in from the germline J gene. This chain uses TRBV27 with TRBJ2-7, with 8 nucleotides matching TRBD2. This CDR3 region has 15 residues. Losses at the gene ends were 3 bases for V and 5 bases for J; bases not matched to a gene: 9. Germline V gene data show CDR1 as MNHEY and CDR2 as SMNVEV (reference sequence). The CDR3 bases that were read are TGTGCCAGCAGTTTCCTCGCGGGGGGCTGGGACGAG. It codes for CASSFLAGGWDE. The full CDR3 is CASSFLAGGWDEQYF.

CDR3 loop: CASSSPGQGAYEQFF. The sequenced part of the CDR3 DNA is TGTGCCAGCAGCTCACCGGGACAGGGGGCATATGAG. This chain connects TRBV7-9 to TRBJ2-1; 12 bases fit TRBD1. The CDR3 goes on 3 residues after the read ends, and that part is filled in from the germline J gene. The CDR3 consists of 15 residues. V shed 4 bases, J shed 8 bases, and the junction held 6 bases outside the gene matches. Germline lookup yields CDR1 SEHNR and CDR2 FQNEAQ (reference sequence).

About this clone: The read comes to an end 3 residues before the CDR3 does, leaving the germline J gene to fill in the end. V gene TRBV7-6 combines with J gene TRBJ2-5; TRBD2 matches 12 bases. CDR1 SGHVS and CDR2 FNYEAQ come from the germline V gene. The CDR3 has 15 residues. With V trimmed by 6 bases and J by 4 bases, 6 bases remained unmatched. The CDR3 sequence: CASRGSSGRGETQYF. CDR3 bases read: TGTGCCAGCAGGGGGTCTAGCGGGAGGGGAGAGACC.

A note on this clone: The read ends 3 residues before the CDR3 terminus; that terminus is restored from the germline J gene. The chain uses TRBV19 and TRBJ2-1; the match to TRBD2 covers 7 bases. CDR3 length: 14 amino acids. CDR1 LNHDA and CDR2 SQIVND come from the germline V gene (reference sequence). V lost 1 base to trimming and J lost 8 bases; unmatched junction nucleotides: 5. The sequenced CDR3 bases are TGTGCCAGTAGTATAGGGACTAGTGACGATGAG. Its translation: CASSIGTSDDE. The entire CDR3 sequence reads CASSIGTSDDEQFF.

On this clone: The observed sequence ends 3 residues before the CDR3 terminus, with the missing tail filled in from the germline J gene. The V call is TRBV7-9, the J call TRBJ1-1; possibly TRBD1 for D (5 bases). The CDR3 loop spans 12 amino acids. The germline V gene has CDR1 SEHNR and CDR2 FQNEAQ (reference sequence). The V end was cut by 1 base, the J end by 5 bases, with 5 bases between. The chain's CDR3 is CASSLGTTEAFF. CDR3 DNA (partial): TGTGCCAGCAGCTTAGGGACAACTGAA.

A word on this clone: The sequence runs out 3 residues before the end of the CDR3; the remainder is reconstructed from the germline J gene. V and J are TRBV29-1 and TRBJ1-2; maybe TRBD1 (5 bases). The CDR3 spans 12 residues. Trimming took 3 bases from V and 4 from J, leaving 9 bases between them. Germline V gene sequence: CDR1 SQVTM, CDR2 ANQGSEA. CDR3: CSVDAGTYGYTF. Partial CDR3 DNA: TGCAGCGTTGATGCGGGGACCTATGGC.

As regards this clone: Coverage ceases 3 residues before the CDR3 finishes, and the germline J gene fills in the end. The rearrangement uses TRBV19 and TRBJ1-2, with 7 positions matching TRBD1. CDR3 size: 17 residues. The J segment lost 4 bases and the V segment lost 3 bases, leaving 14 bases of the junction unmatched. The V gene's germline CDR1 is LNHDA and CDR2 SQIVND (reference sequence). CDR3 in amino acids: CASSIWQGVGDFYGYTF. The sequenced part of the CDR3 DNA is TGTGCCAGTAGTATTTGGCAGGGGGTAGGGGATTTCTATGGC.

Of note for this clone: The read terminates 3 residues before the CDR3 end, so the remaining end is supplied by the germline J gene. V gene TRBV10-3 combines with J gene TRBJ1-6, with D tentatively TRBD1 (6 bases). Trimming cost V 0 bases and J 8 bases, with 8 bases left between them. This CDR3 contains 14 residues. Per germline, CDR1 ENHRY and CDR2 SYGVKD. Partial CDR3 DNA: TGTGCCATCAGTGAGTCTCAGGGGTATTCACCC. This gives the protein CAISESQGYSP. The full CDR3 protein reads CAISESQGYSPLHF.

Remarks on this clone: Read coverage stops 3 residues before the CDR3 terminus; the germline J gene supplies the remainder. The V call is TRBV5-5, the J call TRBJ2-7, with 10 bases matching TRBD1. Germline V gives CDR1 SGHKS, CDR2 YYEKEE (reference sequence). Trimming cost V 3 bases and J 3 bases; bases outside gene matches: 6. The CDR3 contains 15 residues. Here the CDR3 reads CASSSNRDRGYEQYF. The sequenced CDR3 bases are TGTGCCAGCAGCTCCAACCGGGACAGGGGCTACGAG. Drawing the rest from reference TRBV5-5 and TRBJ2-7, the complete variable domain is DAGVTQSPTHLIKTRGQQVTLRCSPISGHKSVSWYQQVLGQGPQFIFQYYEKEERGRGNFPDRFSARQFPNYSSELNVNALLLGDSALYLCASSSNRDRGYEQYFGPGTRLTVT.

Turning to this clone: The read is 3 residues too short to cover the CDR3 end, so that end is filled in from the germline J gene. This chain connects TRBV19 to TRBJ1-2; TRBD1 aligns across 10 bases. The CDR3 covers 15 residues. V shed 5 bases and J 6 bases; nucleotides not matched to a gene: 9. Germline CDR1 reads LNHDA; CDR2 reads SQIVND (reference sequence). The chain's CDR3 is CASSPTGGNKDGYTF. The DNA read from the CDR3 is TGTGCCAGTAGTCCGACAGGGGGCAATAAGGATGGC.

About this clone itself: Read coverage stops 3 residues before the CDR3 terminus; the germline J gene supplies the remainder. The chain has TRBV30 and TRBJ2-1, with a possible D match to TRBD2 (6 bases). The CDR3 consists of 12 residues. Germline V lookup: CDR1 GTSNPN, CDR2 SVGIG (reference sequence). CDR3 DNA (partial): TGTTCGCTGGAGTGGAGGGGCAATGAG. Translated: CSLEWRGNE. The whole CDR3 is CSLEWRGNEQFF.

About this clone: The read ends 3 residues early relative to the CDR3; the germline J gene fills the gap. The rearrangement uses TRBV19 and TRBJ2-2; 11 bases are a match to TRBD2. Germline assignment: CDR1 LNHDA and CDR2 SQIVND (reference sequence). This CDR3 region has 15 residues. V lost 7 bases and J lost 7; bases outside the gene matches: 8. The CDR3 sequence: CASTDLAGGYGELFF. The covered CDR3 bases are TGTGCCAGTACCGATCTAGCGGGAGGCTACGGGGAG.

In the case of this clone: Coverage ceases 3 residues before the CDR3 finishes, and the germline J gene fills in the end. This chain connects TRBV28 to TRBJ2-5, with 7 bases lining up with TRBD2. There are 15 residues in the CDR3. Trimming cost V 3 bases and J 1 base; bases outside gene matches: 5. Germline loops: CDR1 MDHEN, CDR2 SYDVKM. The sequenced part of the CDR3 DNA is TGTGCCAGCAGTTTTCCAGCGGGGAGCCAAGAGACC. Encoded protein: CASSFPAGSQET. The complete CDR3 sequence is CASSFPAGSQETQYF.

By frequency, this clone registers medium-sized. The read ends 3 residues early relative to the CDR3; the germline J gene fills the gap. The chain recombines TRBV3-1 (or the pseudogene TRBV3-2) with TRBJ2-1, with 9 positions matching TRBD2. Germline CDR1 and CDR2: LGHDT and YNNKEL (reference sequence). Trimming took 2 bases from V and 4 from J; bases not matched to a gene: 6. This CDR3 has 16 amino acids. CDR3 loop: CASSQLAGASYNEQFF. The part of the CDR3 DNA that was read is TGTGCCAGCAGCCAATTAGCGGGAGCCTCTTACAATGAG.

Turning to this clone: The CDR3 end falls 3 residues outside the read, so it is completed with the germline J gene. J is TRBJ1-3 and V is TRBV11-2; 7 bases agree with TRBD1. Germline CDR1 SGHAT, CDR2 FQNNGV. The CDR3 spans 14 residues. The V and J ends lost 4 bases and 6 bases, in that order; junction bases with no gene match: 6. The CDR3 DNA, read in part, is TGTGCCAGCAGCTCGACAGGGCTGGAAAACACC. Protein: CASSSTGLENT. The full CDR3 is CASSSTGLENTIYF.

The CDR3 loop reads CASSPGRSYEAFF. CDR3 DNA (partial): TGTGCCAGCAGCCCAGGTCGCTCCTACGAG. This chain uses TRBV7-9 with TRBJ1-1; D is unresolved. Sequencing ends 3 residues short of the CDR3 end; the germline J gene provides the rest. CDR1 SEHNR and CDR2 FQNEAQ come from the germline V gene (reference sequence). The CDR3 is 13 residues long.